These 28 T cell receptor beta chains were all obtained from the same sample, sequenced in a study of blood T cell repertoires in COVID-19. Some clones are missing from TCRdb's copy, which holds only in-frame ones; the method was immunoSEQ multiplex PCR. The sample consists of fewer than 350,000 clones, approximately 90% of them appearing once. Sequencing was carried out using PBMCs or T cells enriched from blood (not recorded which). These receptors all stem from a woman aged 40 to 55 with acute COVID-19.

A remark on this clone: The same CDR3 can be traced to other DNA sequences in this sample. The chain uses TRBV7-3 and TRBJ2-2; D is undetermined. Germline CDR1 SGHTA, CDR2 FQGTGA. Trimming took off 2 bases at V and 1 base at J, with 5 bases between the two ends. The CDR3 runs 14 residues. The CDR3 DNA follows: TGTGCCAGCAGCTTACTGCGGAACACCGGGGAGCTGTTTTTT. Its translation is CASSLLRNTGELFF. Variable domain in full (rest from reference TRBV7-3 and TRBJ2-2): GAGVSQTPSNKVTEKGKYVELRCDPISGHTALYWYRQSLGQGPEFLIYFQGTGAADDSGLPNDRFFAVRPEGSVSTLKIQRTERGDSAVYLCASSLLRNTGELFFGEGSRLTVL.

The rearrangement uses TRBV20-1 and TRBJ2-7; TRBD1 agrees at 10 bases. Trimming took 3 bases from V and 6 from J; bases not matched to a gene: 11. The germline V gene encodes CDR1 DFQATT and CDR2 SNEGSKA (reference sequence). This CDR3 has 15 residues. This CDR3 is CSASSPGQGLGEQYF. Written as DNA, the CDR3 is TGCAGTGCTAGTTCTCCGGGACAGGGGTTGGGCGAGCAGTACTTC.

This clone is a singleton in its sample. The chain employs TRBV7-9 and TRBJ1-2; D is perhaps TRBD1 (5 bases). From germline, CDR1 is SEHNR and CDR2 FQNEAQ (reference sequence). This CDR3 comprises 13 residues. Trimming took off 1 base at V and 4 bases at J, with 7 bases between the two ends. CDR3 DNA: TGTGCCAGCAGCTTAGACGACAGCTATGGCTACACCTTC. The encoded protein is CASSLDDSYGYTF. The full variable domain, with the rest looked up from reference TRBV7-9 and TRBJ1-2, is DTGVSQNPRHKITKRGQNVTFRCDPISEHNRLYWYRQTLGQGPEFLTYFQNEAQLEKSRLLSDRFSAERPKGSFSTLEIQRTEQGDSAMYLCASSLDDSYGYTFGSGTRLTVV.

V gene TRBV12-3 or TRBV12-4 combines with J gene TRBJ1-4; TRBD1 is a possible D gene (5 bases). V gave up 6 bases and J gave up 10 bases, with 15 bases separating them. This CDR3 is 13 amino acids long. In DNA form, the CDR3 reads TGTGCCAGCAGCCTGGACGTCCAGGGAAAACTGTTTTTT. Encoded protein: CASSLDVQGKLFF.

A single count supports this clone. V is TRBV28 and J is TRBJ1-4, with TRBD1 matching 9 bases. The CDR3 is made up of 16 amino acids. CDR1 is MDHEN and CDR2 is SYDVKM in the germline V gene. Trimming at V came to 4 bases and at J to 2 bases, leaving 5 bases not matched to a gene. The CDR3 DNA sequence: TGTGCCAGCAGTTCAGGGACAGGGCTCACTAATGAAAAACTGTTTTTT. It codes for CASSSGTGLTNEKLFF. The full variable domain, rest sourced from reference TRBV28 and TRBJ1-4, is DVKVTQSSRYLVKRTGEKVFLECVQDMDHENMFWYRQDPGLGLRLIYFSYDVKMKEKGDIPEGYSVSREKKERFSLILESASTNQTSMYLCASSSGTGLTNEKLFFGSGTQLSVL.

V is TRBV9 and J is TRBJ1-3; 7 nucleotides align to TRBD1. The J segment lost 0 bases and the V segment lost 4 bases, leaving 7 bases of the junction unmatched. Germline values: CDR1 SGDLS, CDR2 YYNGEE. The CDR3 spans 16 residues. The CDR3 reads CASSFPGQSSGNTIYF. The CDR3 DNA reads TGTGCCAGCAGCTTCCCGGGACAGAGCTCTGGAAACACCATATATTTT. Drawing the rest from reference TRBV9 and TRBJ1-3, the complete variable domain is DSGVTQTPKHLITATGQRVTLRCSPRSGDLSVYWYQQSLDQGLQFLIQYYNGEERAKGNILERFSAQQFPDLHSELNLSSLELGDSALYFCASSFPGQSSGNTIYFGEGSWLTVV.

The V and J genes are TRBV7-2 and TRBJ2-1; perhaps TRBD2 as D (6 bases). V dropped 0 bases and J dropped 1 base, with 10 bases sitting between them. The CDR3 spans 16 residues. In germline, CDR1 is SGHTA, CDR2 FQGNSA. The CDR3 sequence is CASSLAVLASYNEQFF. CDR3 in DNA: TGTGCCAGCAGCTTAGCGGTTCTAGCGTCCTACAATGAGCAGTTCTTC.

J is TRBJ1-1 and V is TRBV3-1 (or the pseudogene TRBV3-2), with 7 bases identical to TRBD1. There are 15 residues in the CDR3. CDR1 and CDR2 (germline): LGHDT, YNNKEL (reference sequence). V was pared by 3 bases and J by 0 bases, with 4 bases of the junction left unmatched. As DNA, the CDR3 is TGTGCCAGCAGCCACGCGGGACAGTTGAACACTGAAGCTTTCTTT. Protein sequence: CASSHAGQLNTEAFF.

The rearrangement links TRBV5-1 to TRBJ1-2, with D possibly TRBD1 on 5 matching bases. Looked up from germline, CDR1 is SGHRS and CDR2 is YFSETQ. V was clipped by 7 bases and J by 2 bases, with 9 bases between them. The CDR3 covers 12 residues. CDR3 loop: CASSGGNYGYTF. The CDR3 nucleotides read TGCGCCAGCTCTGGGGGGAACTATGGCTACACCTTC.

This chain uses TRBV4-3 with TRBJ1-1; TRBD1 is a possible D gene (6 bases). The length of the CDR3 is 14 residues. Trimming pared 6 bases from V and 4 bases from J, leaving 15 bases between. Germline V gene sequence: CDR1 LGHNA, CDR2 YSLEER. Here the CDR3 reads CASSQDSRGTEAFF. CDR3 sequence (DNA): TGCGCCAGCAGTCAGGACAGCCGCGGCACTGAAGCTTTCTTT.

This rearrangement joins TRBV5-1 to TRBJ2-3, with unresolved D. Germline CDR1 reads SGHRS; CDR2 reads YFSETQ. This CDR3 contains 17 residues. V lost 3 bases, J lost 2 bases, and 19 bases lay in between. The CDR3 DNA reads as TGCGCCAGCAGCTCGCCTCTTGAGCTAACCCCCACAGATACGCAGTATTTT. This codes for CASSSPLELTPTDTQYF. Filled out from reference TRBV5-1 and TRBJ2-3, the complete variable domain reads KAGVTQTPRYLIKTRGQQVTLSCSPISGHRSVSWYQQTPGQGLQFLFEYFSETQRNKGNFPGRFSGRQFSNSRSEMNVSTLELGDSALYLCASSSPLELTPTDTQYFGPGTRLTVL.

The CDR3 loop reads CSVRDRGSRGYTF. DNA for the CDR3: TGCAGCGTTCGCGACAGGGGCTCGCGTGGCTACACCTTC. The chain uses TRBV29-1 and TRBJ1-2, with 8 bases matching TRBD1. There are 13 residues in the CDR3. With 5 bases clipped from V and 7 bases from J, the junction kept 9 bases outside the gene matches. Germline CDR1 is SQVTM and CDR2 is ANQGSEA.

CDR3 in amino acids: CASSVTADPTYNEQFF. CDR3 coding DNA: TGTGCCAGCAGCGTAACAGCGGATCCAACCTACAATGAGCAGTTCTTC. The chain carries TRBV9 and TRBJ2-1; TRBD2 is a possible D gene (5 bases). The CDR3 is 16 amino acids. With 1 base removed from V and 2 bases from J, the gap between germline ends came to 13 bases. Germline assignment: CDR1 SGDLS and CDR2 YYNGEE.

This chain connects TRBV4-2 to TRBJ1-1; the match to TRBD1 covers 8 bases. V trimming: 4 bases; J trimming: 3 bases; junction bases outside the gene matches: 4. Germline V gives CDR1 LGHNA, CDR2 YNFKEQ. The CDR3 is made up of 14 amino acids. CDR3 sequence: CASSPDRGDTEAFF. CDR3 DNA sequence: TGTGCCAGCAGCCCCGACAGGGGTGACACTGAAGCTTTCTTT.

V usage is TRBV11-3 and J usage is TRBJ2-7, with a weak D call TRBD2 (5 bases). V lost 1 base, J lost 4 bases, and 11 bases lay in between. This CDR3 has 14 residues. Germline CDR1 SGHNT, CDR2 YENEEA. Here the CDR3 DNA reads TGTGCCAGCAGCTTAGGTGGGAGCGAGTACGAGCAGTACTTC. It is translated as CASSLGGSEYEQYF.

The chain links TRBV27 to TRBJ2-3, with 12 bases lining up with TRBD2. V shed 5 bases and J 6 bases; nucleotides not matched to a gene: 12. The CDR3 contains 17 residues. Per the germline V gene, CDR1 is MNHEY and CDR2 is SMNVEV (reference sequence). The CDR3 DNA reads TGTGCCAGCAGTCCGCCGACTAGCGGGGGCCCCACGGATACGCAGTATTTT. Protein sequence: CASSPPTSGGPTDTQYF.

This clone was seen a single time. The rearrangement links TRBV6-5 to TRBJ1-5, with D uncertain. The ends were cut back, 0 bases at V and 3 bases at J, with 6 bases in the middle. Germline loops: CDR1 MNHEY, CDR2 SVGAGI. The CDR3 spans 14 residues. CDR3 sequence reads: CASSYSRNNQPQHF. CDR3 DNA sequence: TGTGCCAGCAGTTACTCTCGTAACAATCAGCCCCAGCATTTT.

The chain links TRBV24-1 to TRBJ2-5, with D tentatively TRBD1 (6 bases). CDR3 length: 13 residues. Trimming cost V 5 bases and J 4 bases, with 10 bases left between them. Germline CDR1 and CDR2: KGHDR and SFDVKD. CDR3 nucleotide sequence: TGTGCCACCAGTGGGGACATCGCAGAGACCCAGTACTTC. Translation: CATSGDIAETQYF.

The chain employs TRBV14 and TRBJ2-7; a weak D match, TRBD2 (7 bases). Deletions cut 4 bases from V and 4 bases from J, with 20 bases between. This CDR3 comprises 16 residues. CDR1 is SGHDN and CDR2 is FVKESK in the germline V gene. Here the CDR3 reads CASSPDPGGWGYEQYF. The CDR3 DNA sequence: TGTGCCAGCAGCCCTGACCCGGGGGGCTGGGGGTACGAGCAGTACTTC.

For the CDR3, the DNA is TGTGCCAGCAGGCTTGCGGGAACTACCTACGAGCAGTACTTC. Its protein product is CASRLAGTTYEQYF. The chain carries TRBV28 and TRBJ2-7, with D possibly matching TRBD2 (6 bases). Deletions cut 6 bases from V and 2 bases from J, with 14 bases between. Germline CDR1 reads MDHEN; CDR2 reads SYDVKM. This CDR3 spans 14 amino acids.

The chain couples TRBV11-3 to TRBJ1-1; the match to TRBD1 covers 7 bases. The trim removed 0 bases at V and 7 bases at J, leaving 2 bases unmatched. CDR3 length: 13 amino acids. The germline gives CDR1 SGHNT, CDR2 YENEEA. The CDR3 region has the DNA TGTGCCAGCAGCTTAGACGGGACAGATGAAGCTTTCTTT. Translated: CASSLDGTDEAFF.

The chain is built from TRBV4-2 and TRBJ2-7, with 10 nucleotides matching TRBD2. The length of the CDR3 is 17 residues. Trimming removed 3 bases from V and 0 bases from J; junction bases left unmatched: 8. From germline, CDR1 is LGHNA and CDR2 YNFKEQ. The DNA for the CDR3 is TGTGCCAGCAGCCACCCCGGGACTAGCGACAACTCCTACGAGCAGTACTTC. It codes for CASSHPGTSDNSYEQYF.

Here the CDR3 DNA reads TGTGCCAGCAGTTATCACAGGGGAGGCGAGCAGTACTTC. This gives the protein CASSYHRGGEQYF. J is TRBJ2-7 and V is TRBV12-3 or TRBV12-4, with D maybe TRBD1 (7 bases). The CDR3 has 13 amino acids. Trimming took 4 bases from V and 6 from J, leaving 13 bases between them.

This clone was recorded only once. The chain links TRBV2 to TRBJ2-3; no firm D call. In germline, CDR1 is SNHLY, CDR2 FYNNEI. Trimming left V 10 bases short and J 4 bases short, with 15 bases between. CDR3 length: 13 amino acids. The CDR3 DNA sequence: TGTGCCACTAAAGCCCATCCCGCAGATACGCAGTATTTT. Translating it yields CATKAHPADTQYF.

CDR3 protein: CASSSGDRGLNTEAFF. The CDR3 DNA reads as TGCGCCAGCAGCTCAGGGGACAGGGGGTTGAACACTGAAGCTTTCTTT. The chain uses TRBV5-1 and TRBJ1-1, with TRBD1 matching over 11 bases. Trimming removed 3 bases from V and 0 bases from J; junction bases left unmatched: 4. CDR1 SGHRS and CDR2 YFSETQ come from the germline V gene. This CDR3 spans 16 amino acids.

The CDR3 DNA sequence: TGCGCCAGCAGCCAAGATCGGACTAGTCTGATCCCCTACGAGCAGTACTTC. Translating gives CASSQDRTSLIPYEQYF. The V gene is TRBV4-3, the J gene TRBJ2-7; 7 nucleotides agree with TRBD2. The germline V gene has CDR1 LGHNA and CDR2 YSLEER. CDR3 length: 17 amino acids. Unmatched junction bases numbered 10, after V lost 0 bases and J lost 2 bases.

Only one count was recorded for this clone. The genes are TRBV10-3 and TRBJ2-7, with D unclear. From germline, CDR1 is ENHRY and CDR2 SYGVKD. Deletions cut 1 base from V and 2 bases from J, with 9 bases between. The CDR3 has 14 amino acids. DNA for the CDR3: TGTGCCATCAGTGAGTGGGCAGTAGCCTACGAGCAGTACTTC. Translation: CAISEWAVAYEQYF.

This chain links TRBV28 with TRBJ1-2; TRBD1 agrees at 7 bases. Germline values: CDR1 MDHEN, CDR2 SYDVKM. CDR3 length: 15 residues. The V segment lost 5 bases and the J segment 4 bases; nucleotides outside the gene matches: 10. CDR3 DNA sequence: TGTGCCAGCAGTCAAGCCCGACAGGGCTCCTATGGCTACACCTTC. It encodes CASSQARQGSYGYTF.